The sequence of this TCR beta chain was determined in a study of cytomegalovirus exposure and HLA in healthy donors (dated by TCRdb to 2016 to 2017). Broadly, across the study: An earlier analysis of several hundred of the donors reported 250 to 300 Gb of sequence data and 117 million unique TCR beta sequences obtained from approximately 180 million T cells. Genome-wide SNP genotypes for about three fifths of the roughly 700 donors were used in a later genetic analysis, which treated that subset as a discovery cohort. Donor age, sex, ethnicity and CMV serostatus were compiled alongside the repertoire data. Roughly 5 DR-DQ haplotypes were handled as single units for association and clustering because linkage in the cohort was strong. To study patterns of TCR occurrence, a later analysis re-analyzed previously published TCR beta repertoires from around 700 donors and added high-resolution HLA genotyping. Of the roughly 400 genotyped donors, approximately 80% fell in the genetic ancestry cluster associated with self-reported Caucasian donors. The study was designed to test whether signatures of past pathogen exposure could be identified by cataloging public T cell receptors. Among 398 genotyped donors of the cohort, an average of 235,054 unique TCR beta nucleotide sequences were sequenced per donor, roughly a sixth of them non-productive. An early release covering roughly 640 HLA-typed donors comprised about 300 gigabases of sequencing data and around 86 million unique TCR sequences. The study combined high-throughput TCR immunosequencing, statistical association of individual TCRs with disease status, and machine learning to predict cytomegalovirus infection status. To decide whether each TCR beta V gene segment behaved as functional or pseudogenic, an earlier analysis of some 600 of the donors relied on high-throughput TCR beta sequencing. The later analysis used no new phenotypic data to find candidate immune exposures, relying instead on TCR beta sequences and their occurrence across donors. All discovery cohort repertoires had been generated using a single sequencing platform. The number of donors typed differed by locus, with 629-630 for A, B, C, DRB1 and DQB1, roughly 520 for DQA1, about 610 for DPA1, and some 470 for DPB1. The study profiled the T cell repertoires of under 850 subjects by immunosequencing and related them to cytomegalovirus serostatus. HLA typing included class I and class II loci at four-digit resolution. Besides the first cohort of some 670 subjects, a separate validation cohort made up of roughly 120 different subjects was used.

Of note for this clone: Its antigen specificity is not known. Base-call qualities are not available, and no considerably larger clone is one nucleotide away.

The library was produced with the immunoSEQ multiplex PCR assay. The multiplex PCR relied on a mix of 60 forward primers for TCR Vbeta segments and 13 reverse primers for TCR Jbeta segments. Amplification of the CDR3 region of rearranged TCR beta genes was performed with a multiplex PCR assay on genomic DNA. The Illumina HiSeq System was used to sequence the amplified TCR beta libraries as 87-base-pair reads. The study's own analysis went as follows. Across the 600 to 700 repertoires, a later analysis counted 60 million to 90 million unique TCR beta chains, 9.5 million to 12 million of which were shared by at least two donors. To remove PCR and sequencing errors, raw reads were error-corrected and collapsed into unique sequences using a nearest-neighbor algorithm that merged closely related sequences. Alignment of CDR3 sequences to IMGT reference sequences was used to assign V, D and J gene segments. Each retained sequence needed at least a six-nucleotide match to both a V gene segment and a J gene segment. Rearrangements were called productive when the CDR3 lacked stop codons and stayed in frame with V and J; all others were non-productive. Following IMGT convention, CDR3 was defined as the stretch from the second conserved V-encoded cysteine to the conserved J-encoded phenylalanine. In an earlier analysis of roughly 580 of the donors, sequences lacking an unambiguous match to a single V gene segment were excluded. In an earlier analysis of about 590 of the donors, a V segment was called functional when productive rearrangements were above 56.7%, and segregating when the standard deviation between donors exceeded 5%. To diagnose cytomegalovirus status from the catalog of TCR beta chain sequences, a statistical classification framework was built. A later analysis assigned V and J genes by comparing TCR nucleotide sequences with IMGT/GENE-DB human TR gene sequences. Using the TCRdist pipeline, a later analysis assigned CDR3 sequences along with most-parsimonious VDJ recombination scenarios. In a later analysis, each TCR beta chain was defined by its CDR3 amino acid sequence together with its V-gene family, and reads lacking a unique V-gene family were excluded. To address suspected cross-contamination and a sequencing artifact, a later analysis removed 450 to 700 highly shared, low-generation-probability nucleotide sequences. In a later analysis, a clonal expansion index was calculated for each public chain from normalized within-repertoire ranks of inferred template counts. In a later analysis, generation probabilities were computed with a VDJ recombination model fitted to out-of-frame rearrangements, and the resulting probabilities were checked against IGoR. A later analysis scored TCR-TCR, TCR-HLA and TCR-CMV co-occurrence with hypergeometric tests, applying a repertoire-size bias correction to TCR pairs. To estimate false discovery rates, a later analysis permuted the HLA or CMV assignments 20 times. In a later analysis, co-occurring TCRs were grouped with DBSCAN, and TCRdist sequence similarity was added when clustering was performed within HLA-allele-positive subsets. For co-occurrence clustering, repertoires with fewer than 30,000 or more than 120,000 public chains were excluded, along with about five repertoires with anomalous nucleotide sharing. The clones in this table, taken by TCRdb from immuneACCESS, are in-frame only. Not every clone is retained; where verified, under half of the shortfall comes from an unresolved V gene, and the cause of the rest is unknown. Clone size and V and J calls were adopted from that table, with D and trimming inferred from the DNA. Across this sample there are about 99,000 clones, with roughly 80% seen only once. The ten largest clonotypes hold 3% to 3.5% of the sample.

Points the paper makes about the study in general: In the study, about 150 TCR beta chains were listed as associated with cytomegalovirus. A later analysis found that TCR association rates varied across HLA loci, with DRB1 alleles showing the most associated TCRs and HLA-C alleles the fewest. Presence/absence analyses assumed roughly uniform sequencing depth across donors, an assumption that may not hold. Across donors, most TCR sequences were observed very rarely, whereas some public TCRs were present in many individuals. The authors suggested that the approach could potentially be generalized to other disease states and immunological phenotypes. In a later analysis, HLA-associated TCR beta chains showed more clonal expansion and lower generation probabilities than non-associated chains that were equally common. Correlated functional status among segregating V segments might be attributable to linkage disequilibrium, but an unknown experimental factor could not be ruled out. This cohort had only TCR beta chains sequenced, and the lack of alpha or paired-chain data limited which features could be detected. In an earlier analysis of around 600 of the donors, most TCR beta V segments appeared in productive rearrangements about 87% or about 30% of the time, broadly matching IMGT annotations. Because the 87-base-pair reads could not distinguish some IMGT-functional V segments, including TRBV6-2 and TRBV6-3, those segments were excluded. A later genetic analysis reported fewer N-insertions in productive TCRs among donors in an Asian-associated ancestry cluster than the roughly 700-donor mean. A few of the identified cytomegalovirus-associated TCR beta chains were confirmed in vitro to be specific for cytomegalovirus antigens. Most CMV-associated TCR beta chains appeared to be HLA-restricted in a later analysis, and the HLA associations seemed to be driven largely by CMV exposure. The classifier was reported to diagnose cytomegalovirus status with high specificity and sensitivity in both the original cohort and the validation cohort. According to a later analysis, parvovirus B19, influenza, CMV and Epstein-Barr virus appeared linked to several top co-occurrence clusters. In a later genetic analysis, a missense DCLRE1C variant was associated with V-gene and J-gene trimming of TCR beta chains, and the association was replicated in an independent cohort. A later analysis associated 15,000 or so TCR beta sequences with specific HLA alleles at a false discovery rate of 0.05. Because HLA typing was missing for some donors at each locus, association tests included only the typed subset. A further reported finding was that TCR beta sequences accurately predicted the HLA-A and HLA-B alleles for most subjects in the first cohort. A cluster of highly shared sequence variants was judged likely to be a technical artifact of the sequencing pipeline. Because counts were too low, seventeen rarely observed V segments, including chromosome 9 orphons, were left out of the earlier analysis of 500 to 750 of the donors. When HLA alleles, especially DR and DQ, strongly co-occurred, attributing TCR associations to individual alleles was difficult. Immune exposure information for the cohort was limited to CMV serostatus.

The cohort consisted of 666 healthy bone marrow donors. Cohort members were all nominally healthy when sampled, although unrecorded immune exposures were likely present. The donor was CMV seronegative and was included in the group of several hundred seronegative cohort members. Each donor provided a peripheral blood sample, and peripheral blood mononuclear cells were used for TCR beta sequencing. Genomic DNA was extracted from the blood cell samples with the Qiagen DNeasy Blood Extraction Kit. The germline V gene encodes CDR1 MNHNS and CDR2 SASEGT. Clipping removes 5 bases from V and 2 bases from J, with 3 as the unmatched junction base count. The CDR3 contains 13 residues, cysteine and phenylalanine counted. Kept here is only the CDR3 DNA, which spans 39 bases and is read in frame from base 1.

This chain joins TRBV6-1 to TRBJ2-7; TRBD1 lines up with 7 middle nucleotides. The sample consisted of PBMCs. The sequence was collected from a man aged 35 to 55 in good health and CMV-seronegative. The nucleotide sequence reads as follows: TGTGCCAGCAGTTCGACAGGGACCTACGAGCAGTACTTC. This translates into CASSSTGTYEQYF.